This T cell receptor beta chain derives from a study of blood T cell repertoires in COVID-19. Study summary: Samples came from the United States, Italy and Spain, spanning acute and convalescent COVID-19. Nucleic acid was either cDNA or gDNA, and it came from T cells, B-cell-depleted T cells, or PBMCs.

From germline, CDR1 is SGHTA and CDR2 FQGNSA. The CDR3 runs 18 residues. The junction had 12 bases not matched to a gene; V was cut back by 7 bases and J by 2 bases. Self-reported history from a screening survey and questionnaire set each donor's cohort. As handled by the study authors: From reference gene primer amplification, estimates of nucleated cell counts were derived. Clones were read by immunoSEQ multiplex PCR, and TCRdb kept only the in-frame ones, dropping some. That table furnishes V, J and clone size, whereas the DNA furnished D and trimming. The data contain 200,000 to 250,000 clones, roughly nine tenths of them singletons.

This TCR came from a woman in her forties or fifties in a cohort exposed to, infected with or recovered from COVID-19 (not recorded which). The sample was PBMCs or T cells enriched from blood (not recorded which). V usage is TRBV7-2 and J usage is TRBJ2-3; 13 nucleotides match TRBD2. The chain's CDR3 is CASNLLGLAGELTDTQYF. The CDR3 coding sequence is TGTGCCAGCAACCTCCTAGGACTAGCGGGGGAACTCACAGATACGCAGTATTTT. The full variable domain, rest sourced from reference TRBV7-2 and TRBJ2-3, is GAGVSQSPSNKVTEKGKDVELRCDPISGHTALYWYRQSLGQGLEFLIYFQGNSAPDKSGLPSDRFSAERTGGSVSTLTIQRTQQEDSAVYLCASNLLGLAGELTDTQYFGPGTRLTVL.